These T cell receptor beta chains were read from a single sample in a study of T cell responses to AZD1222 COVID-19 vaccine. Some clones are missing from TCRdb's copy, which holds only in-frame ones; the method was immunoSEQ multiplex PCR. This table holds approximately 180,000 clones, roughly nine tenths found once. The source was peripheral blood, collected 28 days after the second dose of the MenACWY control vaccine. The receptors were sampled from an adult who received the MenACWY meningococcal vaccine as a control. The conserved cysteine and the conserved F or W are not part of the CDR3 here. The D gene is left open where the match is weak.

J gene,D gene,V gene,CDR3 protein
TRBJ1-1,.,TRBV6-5,ASSYLARGTEAF
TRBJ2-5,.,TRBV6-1,ASSEGFSGTRATQY
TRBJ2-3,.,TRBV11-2,ASSLLSGSTDTQY
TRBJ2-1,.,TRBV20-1,SAYNNEQF
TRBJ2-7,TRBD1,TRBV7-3,ASSLRNRDRGSEQY
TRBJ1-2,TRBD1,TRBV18,ASSPGTGTYGYT
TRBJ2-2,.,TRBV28,ASRGRQLLTGELF
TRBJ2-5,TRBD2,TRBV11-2,ASNLIRGGLETQY
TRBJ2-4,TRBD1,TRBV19,ASSTRQGYNIQY
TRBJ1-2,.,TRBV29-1,AGTTVLNYGYT
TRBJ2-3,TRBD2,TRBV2,ASSPSGSARSQSTDTQY
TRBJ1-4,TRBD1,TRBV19,ASSISSGGPNEKLF
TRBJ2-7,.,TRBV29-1,SQNGNSYEQY
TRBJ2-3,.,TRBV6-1,ASSEVKGTQY
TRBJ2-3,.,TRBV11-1,ASSLAGRPVADTQY
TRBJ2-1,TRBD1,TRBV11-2,ASSTNRGRLAYNEQF
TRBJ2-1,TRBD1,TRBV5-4,ASSTPGGTGNEQF
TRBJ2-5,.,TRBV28,ASSPNTGRTQETQY
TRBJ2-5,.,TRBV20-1,SASRLVWETQY
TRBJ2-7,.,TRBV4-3,ASSPEASVLYEQY
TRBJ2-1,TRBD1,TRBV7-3,ASSRTGSGEQF
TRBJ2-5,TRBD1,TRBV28,ATSGQGKETQY
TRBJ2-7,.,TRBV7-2,ASSPSDSSSYEQY
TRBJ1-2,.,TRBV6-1,ASSEASKGNYGYT
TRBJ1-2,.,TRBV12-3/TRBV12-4,ASSLRQNYGYT
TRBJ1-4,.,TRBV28,ASTSRDEKLF
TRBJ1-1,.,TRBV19,AISPQFAPNTEAF
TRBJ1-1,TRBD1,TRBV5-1,ASSLVGQRSEAF
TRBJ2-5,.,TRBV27,ASSLWQGSNQETQY
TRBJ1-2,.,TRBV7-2,ASSERRGGGYT
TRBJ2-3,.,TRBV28,ASSATGSGTDTQY
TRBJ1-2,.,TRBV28,ASAGGLPFVYT
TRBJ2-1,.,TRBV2,ASPSGGQYNEQF
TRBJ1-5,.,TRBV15,ATSRDLGGIAH
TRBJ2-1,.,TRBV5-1,ASSLGQGPYNEQF
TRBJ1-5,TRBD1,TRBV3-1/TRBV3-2,ASSLGTGYSNQPQH
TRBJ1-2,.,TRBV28,ASSLFQPYGYT
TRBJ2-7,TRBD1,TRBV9,ASSVGTGNHEQY
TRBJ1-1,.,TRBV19,ASSIGVGRGDTEAF
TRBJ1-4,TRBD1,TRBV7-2,ASSSFDRDEKLF
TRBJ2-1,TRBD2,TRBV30,AWSALGLAGAISYNEQF